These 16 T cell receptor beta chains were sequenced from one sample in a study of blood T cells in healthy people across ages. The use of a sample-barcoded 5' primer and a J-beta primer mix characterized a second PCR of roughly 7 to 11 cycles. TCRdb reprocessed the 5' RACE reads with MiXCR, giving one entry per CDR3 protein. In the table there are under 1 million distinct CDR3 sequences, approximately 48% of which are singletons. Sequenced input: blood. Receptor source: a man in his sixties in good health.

The DNA of the CDR3 is TGCAGTGCTGAATCCGGGACAGGGGGCGATGAGCAGTTCTTC. Residues: CSAESGTGGDEQFF. The chain couples TRBV20-1 to TRBJ2-1, with 12 nucleotides matching TRBD1. The CDR3 extends over 14 amino acids. Germline-derived CDR1 and CDR2 are DFQATT and SNEGSKA (reference sequence). V was pared by 5 bases and J by 8 bases, with 7 bases of the junction left unmatched.

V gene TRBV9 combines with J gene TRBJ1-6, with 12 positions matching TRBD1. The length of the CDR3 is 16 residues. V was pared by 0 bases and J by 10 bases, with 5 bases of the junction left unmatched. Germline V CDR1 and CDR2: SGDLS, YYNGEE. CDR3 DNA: TGTGCCAGCAGCGTAGGAGCCGGGACAGGGGGCTCACCCCTCCACTTT. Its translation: CASSVGAGTGGSPLHF. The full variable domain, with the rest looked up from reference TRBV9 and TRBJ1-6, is DSGVTQTPKHLITATGQRVTLRCSPRSGDLSVYWYQQSLDQGLQFLIQYYNGEERAKGNILERFSAQQFPDLHSELNLSSLELGDSALYFCASSVGAGTGGSPLHFGNGTRLTVT.

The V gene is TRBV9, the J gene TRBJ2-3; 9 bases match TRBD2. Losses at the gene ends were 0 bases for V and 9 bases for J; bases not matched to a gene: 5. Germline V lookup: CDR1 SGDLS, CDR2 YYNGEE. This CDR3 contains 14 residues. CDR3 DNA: TGTGCCAGCAGCGTAGACCCAGCGGGGGGCACGCAGTATTTT. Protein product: CASSVDPAGGTQYF.

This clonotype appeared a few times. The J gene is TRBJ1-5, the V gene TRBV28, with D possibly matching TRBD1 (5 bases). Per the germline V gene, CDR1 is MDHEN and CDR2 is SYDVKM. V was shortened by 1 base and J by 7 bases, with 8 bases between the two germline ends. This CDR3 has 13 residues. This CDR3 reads CASSLFGAQPQHF. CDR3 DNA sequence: TGTGCCAGCAGTTTATTCGGGGCCCAGCCCCAGCATTTT. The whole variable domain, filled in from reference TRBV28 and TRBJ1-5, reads DVKVTQSSRYLVKRTGEKVFLECVQDMDHENMFWYRQDPGLGLRLIYFSYDVKMKEKGDIPEGYSVSREKKERFSLILESASTNQTSMYLCASSLFGAQPQHFGDGTRLSIL.

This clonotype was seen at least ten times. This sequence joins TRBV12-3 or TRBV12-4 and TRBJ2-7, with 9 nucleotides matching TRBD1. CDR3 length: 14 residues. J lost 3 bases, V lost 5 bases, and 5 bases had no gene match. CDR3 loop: CASSLGQGHYEQYF. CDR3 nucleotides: TGTGCCAGCAGTCTAGGACAGGGGCACTACGAGCAGTACTTC.

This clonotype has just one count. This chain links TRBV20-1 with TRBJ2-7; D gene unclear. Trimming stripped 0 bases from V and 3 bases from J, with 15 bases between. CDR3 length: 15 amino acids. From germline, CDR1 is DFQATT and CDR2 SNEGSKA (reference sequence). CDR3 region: CSARDGDGSSYEQYF. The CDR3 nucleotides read TGCAGTGCTAGAGATGGCGACGGTAGCAGCTACGAGCAGTACTTC.

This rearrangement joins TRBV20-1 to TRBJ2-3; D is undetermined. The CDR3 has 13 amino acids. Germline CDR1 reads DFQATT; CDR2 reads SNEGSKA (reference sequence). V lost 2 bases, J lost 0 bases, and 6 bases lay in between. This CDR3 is CSARTISTDTQYF. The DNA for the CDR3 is TGCAGTGCTAGAACCATAAGCACAGATACGCAGTATTTT.

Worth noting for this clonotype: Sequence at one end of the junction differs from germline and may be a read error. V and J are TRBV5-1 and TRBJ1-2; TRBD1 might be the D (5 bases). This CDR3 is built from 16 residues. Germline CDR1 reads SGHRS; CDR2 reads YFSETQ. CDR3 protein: CTSSASLGEKDYGYTF. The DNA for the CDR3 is TGCACCAGCAGCGCTAGTTTGGGGGAAAAGGACTATGGCTACACCTTC.

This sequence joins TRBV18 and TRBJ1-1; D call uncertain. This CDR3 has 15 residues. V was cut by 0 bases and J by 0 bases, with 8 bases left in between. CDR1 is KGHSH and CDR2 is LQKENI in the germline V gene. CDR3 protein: CASSPPGGVNTEAFF. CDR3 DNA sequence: TGTGCCAGCTCACCACCCGGCGGCGTGAACACTGAAGCTTTCTTT.

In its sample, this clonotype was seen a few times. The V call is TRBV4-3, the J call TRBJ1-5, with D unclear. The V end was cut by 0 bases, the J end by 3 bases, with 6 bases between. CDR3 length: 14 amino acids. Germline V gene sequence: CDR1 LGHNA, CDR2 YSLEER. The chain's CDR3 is CASSQEVFNQPQHF. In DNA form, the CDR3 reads TGCGCCAGCAGCCAAGAGGTCTTCAATCAGCCCCAGCATTTT.

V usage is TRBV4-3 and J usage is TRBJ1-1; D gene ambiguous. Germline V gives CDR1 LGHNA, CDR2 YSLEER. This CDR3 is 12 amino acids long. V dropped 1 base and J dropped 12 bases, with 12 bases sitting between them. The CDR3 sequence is CASSQGGRFPFF. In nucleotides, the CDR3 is TGCGCCAGCAGCCAAGGGGGTCGGTTCCCTTTCTTT.

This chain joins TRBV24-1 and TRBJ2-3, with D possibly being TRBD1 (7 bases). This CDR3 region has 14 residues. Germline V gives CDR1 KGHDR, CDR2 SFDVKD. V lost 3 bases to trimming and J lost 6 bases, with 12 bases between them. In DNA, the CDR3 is TGTGCCACCAGTGATGTCAGGGGGAGGGATACGCAGTATTTT. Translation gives CATSDVRGRDTQYF.

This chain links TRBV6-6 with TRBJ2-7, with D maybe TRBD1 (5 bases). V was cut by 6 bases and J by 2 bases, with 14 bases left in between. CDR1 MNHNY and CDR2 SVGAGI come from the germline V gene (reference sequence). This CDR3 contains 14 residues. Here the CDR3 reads CASRAIRETYEQYF. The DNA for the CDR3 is TGTGCCAGCAGAGCAATCAGGGAAACCTACGAGCAGTACTTC.

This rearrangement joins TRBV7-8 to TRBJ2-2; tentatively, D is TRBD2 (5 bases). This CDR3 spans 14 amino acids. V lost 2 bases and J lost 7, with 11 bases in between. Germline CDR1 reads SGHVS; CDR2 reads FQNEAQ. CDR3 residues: CASSLLEGGGELFF. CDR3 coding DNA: TGTGCCAGCAGCTTACTCGAGGGTGGCGGGGAGCTGTTTTTT.

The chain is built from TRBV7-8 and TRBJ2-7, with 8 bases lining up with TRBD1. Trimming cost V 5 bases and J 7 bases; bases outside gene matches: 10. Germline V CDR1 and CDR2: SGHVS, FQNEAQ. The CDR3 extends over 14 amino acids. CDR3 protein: CASSPRTGTMEQYF. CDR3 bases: TGTGCCAGCAGCCCAAGGACAGGGACGATGGAGCAGTACTTC. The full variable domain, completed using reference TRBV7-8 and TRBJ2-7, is GAGVSQSPRYKVAKRGQDVALRCDPISGHVSLFWYQQALGQGPEFLTYFQNEAQLDKSGLPSDRFFAERPEGSVSTLKIQRTQQEDSAVYLCASSPRTGTMEQYFGPGTRLTVT.

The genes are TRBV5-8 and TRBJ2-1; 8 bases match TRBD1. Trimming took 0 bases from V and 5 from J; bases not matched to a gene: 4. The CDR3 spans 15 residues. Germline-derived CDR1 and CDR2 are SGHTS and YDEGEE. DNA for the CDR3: TGTGCCAGCAGCTTGGGGACAGGGTTCAACAATGAGCAGTTCTTC. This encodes CASSLGTGFNNEQFF.